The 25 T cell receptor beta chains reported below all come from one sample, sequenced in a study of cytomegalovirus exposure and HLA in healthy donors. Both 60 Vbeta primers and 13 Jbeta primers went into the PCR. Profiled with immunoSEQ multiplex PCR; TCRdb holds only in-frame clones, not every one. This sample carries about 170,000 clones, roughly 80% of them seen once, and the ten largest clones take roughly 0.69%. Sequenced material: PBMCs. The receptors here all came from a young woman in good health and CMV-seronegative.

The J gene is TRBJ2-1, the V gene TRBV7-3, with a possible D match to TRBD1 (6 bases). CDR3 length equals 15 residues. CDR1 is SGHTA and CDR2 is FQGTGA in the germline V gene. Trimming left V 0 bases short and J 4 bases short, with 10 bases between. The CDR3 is CASSLTATGYNEQFF. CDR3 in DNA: TGTGCCAGCAGCTTAACTGCGACAGGTTACAATGAGCAGTTCTTC.

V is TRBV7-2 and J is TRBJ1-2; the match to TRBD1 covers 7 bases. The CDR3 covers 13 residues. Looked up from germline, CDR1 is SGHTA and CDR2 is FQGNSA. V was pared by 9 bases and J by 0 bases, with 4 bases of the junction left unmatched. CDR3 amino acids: CASRGPTNYGYTF. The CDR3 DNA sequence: TGTGCCAGTAGGGGGCCCACTAACTATGGCTACACCTTC.

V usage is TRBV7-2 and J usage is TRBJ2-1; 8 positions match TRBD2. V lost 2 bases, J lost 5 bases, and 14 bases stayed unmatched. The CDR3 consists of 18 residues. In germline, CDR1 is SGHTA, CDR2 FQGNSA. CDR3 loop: CASSLKVVLLAENNEQFF. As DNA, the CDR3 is TGTGCCAGCAGCTTAAAAGTCGTCCTACTAGCGGAAAACAATGAGCAGTTCTTC. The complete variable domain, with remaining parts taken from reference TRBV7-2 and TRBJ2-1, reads GAGVSQSPSNKVTEKGKDVELRCDPISGHTALYWYRQSLGQGLEFLIYFQGNSAPDKSGLPSDRFSAERTGGSVSTLTIQRTQQEDSAVYLCASSLKVVLLAENNEQFFGPGTRLTVL.

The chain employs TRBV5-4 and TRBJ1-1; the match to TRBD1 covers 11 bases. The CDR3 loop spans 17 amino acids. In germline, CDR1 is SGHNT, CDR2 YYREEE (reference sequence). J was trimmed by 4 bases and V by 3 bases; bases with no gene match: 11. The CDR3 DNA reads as TGTGCCAGCAGCTCCGCCGGGACAGGGGGATTGATCACTGAAGCTTTCTTT. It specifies CASSSAGTGGLITEAFF.

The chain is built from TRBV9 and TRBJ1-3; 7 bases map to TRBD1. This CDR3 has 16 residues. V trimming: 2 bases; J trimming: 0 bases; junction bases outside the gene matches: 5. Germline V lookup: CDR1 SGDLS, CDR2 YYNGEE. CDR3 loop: CASSVDRAISGNTIYF. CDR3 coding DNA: TGTGCCAGCAGCGTCGACAGGGCCATCTCTGGAAACACCATATATTTT.

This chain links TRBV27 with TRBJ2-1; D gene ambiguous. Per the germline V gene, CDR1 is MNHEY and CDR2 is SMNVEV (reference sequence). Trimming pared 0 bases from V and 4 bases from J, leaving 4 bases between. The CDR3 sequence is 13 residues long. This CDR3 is CASSLSAYNEQFF. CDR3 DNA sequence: TGTGCCAGCAGTTTATCAGCTTACAATGAGCAGTTCTTC.

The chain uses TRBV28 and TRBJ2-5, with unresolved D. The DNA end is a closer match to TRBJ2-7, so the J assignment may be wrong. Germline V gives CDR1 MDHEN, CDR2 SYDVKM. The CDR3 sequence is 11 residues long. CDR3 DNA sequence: TGTGCCAGCAGTTTTCACTACGAGCAGTACTTC. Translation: CASSFHYEQYF.

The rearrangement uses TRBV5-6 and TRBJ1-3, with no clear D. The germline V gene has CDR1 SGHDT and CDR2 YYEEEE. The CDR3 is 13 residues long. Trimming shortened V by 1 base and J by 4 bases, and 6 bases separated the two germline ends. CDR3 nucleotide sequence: TGTGCCAGCAGCTTGCCCCCAGGAAACACCATATATTTT. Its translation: CASSLPPGNTIYF.

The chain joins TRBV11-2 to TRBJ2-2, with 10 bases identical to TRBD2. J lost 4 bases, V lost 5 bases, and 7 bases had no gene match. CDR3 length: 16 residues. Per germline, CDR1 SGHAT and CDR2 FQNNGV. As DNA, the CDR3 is TGTGCCAGCAGCCCTATAGCGGGAGGTGTCACCGGGGAGCTGTTTTTT. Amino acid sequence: CASSPIAGGVTGELFF.

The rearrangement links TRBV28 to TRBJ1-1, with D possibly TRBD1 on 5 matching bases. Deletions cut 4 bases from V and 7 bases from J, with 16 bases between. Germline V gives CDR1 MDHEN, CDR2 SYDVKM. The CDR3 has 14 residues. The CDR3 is CASSYSGQGIEAFF. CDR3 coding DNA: TGTGCCAGCAGTTACTCCGGACAAGGGATTGAAGCTTTCTTT. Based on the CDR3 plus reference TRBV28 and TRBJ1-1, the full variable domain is DVKVTQSSRYLVKRTGEKVFLECVQDMDHENMFWYRQDPGLGLRLIYFSYDVKMKEKGDIPEGYSVSREKKERFSLILESASTNQTSMYLCASSYSGQGIEAFFGQGTRLTVV.

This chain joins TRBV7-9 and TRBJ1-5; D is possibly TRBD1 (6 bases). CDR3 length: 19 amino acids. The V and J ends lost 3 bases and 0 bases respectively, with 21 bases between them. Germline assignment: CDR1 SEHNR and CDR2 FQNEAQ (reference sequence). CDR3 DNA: TGTGCCAGCAGCTTGGGTGCGGCAGGGGATCCGGATAGCAATCAGCCCCAGCATTTT. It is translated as CASSLGAAGDPDSNQPQHF. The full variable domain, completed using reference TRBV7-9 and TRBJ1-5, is DTGVSQNPRHKITKRGQNVTFRCDPISEHNRLYWYRQTLGQGPEFLTYFQNEAQLEKSRLLSDRFSAERPKGSFSTLEIQRTEQGDSAMYLCASSLGAAGDPDSNQPQHFGDGTRLSIL.

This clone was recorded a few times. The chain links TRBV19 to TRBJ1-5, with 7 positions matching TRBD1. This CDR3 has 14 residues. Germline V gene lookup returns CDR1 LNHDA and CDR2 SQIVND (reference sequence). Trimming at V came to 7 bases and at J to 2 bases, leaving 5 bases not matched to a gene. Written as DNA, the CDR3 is TGTGCCAGTACCTCTGGACAGGGCAATCAGCCCCAGCATTTT. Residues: CASTSGQGNQPQHF.

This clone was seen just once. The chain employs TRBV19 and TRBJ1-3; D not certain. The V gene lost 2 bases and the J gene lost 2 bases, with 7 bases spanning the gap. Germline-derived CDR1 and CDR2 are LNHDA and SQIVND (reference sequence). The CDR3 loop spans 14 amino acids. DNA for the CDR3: TGTGCCAGTAGTATAATGGCGGCTGGAAACACCATATATTTT. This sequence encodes CASSIMAAGNTIYF.

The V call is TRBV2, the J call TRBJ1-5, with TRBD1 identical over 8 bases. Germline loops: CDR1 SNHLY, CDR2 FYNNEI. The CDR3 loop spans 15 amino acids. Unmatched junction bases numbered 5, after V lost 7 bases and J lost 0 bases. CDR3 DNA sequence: TGTGCCAGCAAGGACAGGGAATATAGCAATCAGCCCCAGCATTTT. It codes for CASKDREYSNQPQHF.

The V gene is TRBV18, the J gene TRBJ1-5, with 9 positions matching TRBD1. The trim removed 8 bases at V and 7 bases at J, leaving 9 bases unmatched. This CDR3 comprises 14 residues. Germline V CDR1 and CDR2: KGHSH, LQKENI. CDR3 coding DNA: TGTGCCAGCACAAGGACAGGGGAGGGGCAGCCCCAGCATTTT. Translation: CASTRTGEGQPQHF.

In nucleotides, the CDR3 is TGTGCCAGCAGCGCCTCTAGCGGGAGGTTCGATACGCAGTATTTT. This sequence encodes CASSASSGRFDTQYF. The V call is TRBV7-3, the J call TRBJ2-3; 11 bases are shared with TRBD2. This CDR3 spans 15 amino acids. The germline gives CDR1 SGHTA, CDR2 FQGTGA. With V trimmed by 5 bases and J by 6 bases, 7 bases remained unmatched.

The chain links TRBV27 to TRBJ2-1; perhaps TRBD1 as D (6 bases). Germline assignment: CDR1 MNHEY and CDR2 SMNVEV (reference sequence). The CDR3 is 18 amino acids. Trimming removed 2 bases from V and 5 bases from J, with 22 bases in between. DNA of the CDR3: TGTGCCAGCAGTTTAGTAGGGGGTCAGTTAGCCGTGAACAATGAGCAGTTCTTC. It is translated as CASSLVGGQLAVNNEQFF.

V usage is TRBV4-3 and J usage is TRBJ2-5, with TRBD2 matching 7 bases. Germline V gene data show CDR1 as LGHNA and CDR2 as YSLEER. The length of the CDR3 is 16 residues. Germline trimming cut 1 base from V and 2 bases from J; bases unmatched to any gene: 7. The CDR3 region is CASSQGASGAQETQYF. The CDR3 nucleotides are TGCGCCAGCAGCCAAGGGGCTAGCGGTGCGCAAGAGACCCAGTACTTC.

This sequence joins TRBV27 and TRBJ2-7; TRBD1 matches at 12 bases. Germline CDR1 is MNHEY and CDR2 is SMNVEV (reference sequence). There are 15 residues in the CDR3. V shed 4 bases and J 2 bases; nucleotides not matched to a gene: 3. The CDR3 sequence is CASSSRDRGPYEQYF. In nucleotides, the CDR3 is TGTGCCAGCAGTTCAAGGGACAGGGGGCCCTACGAGCAGTACTTC.

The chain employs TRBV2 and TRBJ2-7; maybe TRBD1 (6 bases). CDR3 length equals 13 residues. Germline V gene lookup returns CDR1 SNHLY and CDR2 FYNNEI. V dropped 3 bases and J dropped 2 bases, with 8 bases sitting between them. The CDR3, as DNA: TGTGCCAGCAGTGACAGGACAGCCTACGAGCAGTACTTC. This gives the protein CASSDRTAYEQYF.

For the CDR3, the DNA is TGTGCCAGCAGAACCAGGGAGAGGGTTGCGGGGCAGCCCCAGCATTTT. This gives the protein CASRTRERVAGQPQHF. The chain uses TRBV6-6 and TRBJ1-5, with D possibly matching TRBD1 (5 bases). The germline gives CDR1 MNHNY, CDR2 SVGAGI (reference sequence). The CDR3 sequence is 16 residues long. V lost 6 bases to trimming and J lost 7 bases, with 22 bases between them.

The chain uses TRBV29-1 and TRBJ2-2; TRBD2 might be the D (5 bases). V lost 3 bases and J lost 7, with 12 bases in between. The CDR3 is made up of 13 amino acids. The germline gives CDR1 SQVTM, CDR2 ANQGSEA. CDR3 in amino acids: CSVDGVGGGELFF. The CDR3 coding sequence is TGCAGCGTTGATGGGGTAGGAGGCGGGGAGCTGTTTTTT.

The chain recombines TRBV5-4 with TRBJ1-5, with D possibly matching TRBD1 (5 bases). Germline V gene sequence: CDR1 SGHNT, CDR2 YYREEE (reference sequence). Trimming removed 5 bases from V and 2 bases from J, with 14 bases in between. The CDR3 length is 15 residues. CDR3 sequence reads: CASSVWGGGNQPQHF. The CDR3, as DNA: TGTGCCAGCAGTGTTTGGGGAGGGGGCAATCAGCCCCAGCATTTT.

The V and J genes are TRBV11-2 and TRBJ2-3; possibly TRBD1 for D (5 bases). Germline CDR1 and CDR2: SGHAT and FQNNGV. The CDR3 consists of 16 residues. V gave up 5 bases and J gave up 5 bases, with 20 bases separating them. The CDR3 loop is CASSRRGSALEDTQYF. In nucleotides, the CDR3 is TGTGCCAGCAGCCGAAGGGGAAGCGCCCTTGAAGATACGCAGTATTTT.

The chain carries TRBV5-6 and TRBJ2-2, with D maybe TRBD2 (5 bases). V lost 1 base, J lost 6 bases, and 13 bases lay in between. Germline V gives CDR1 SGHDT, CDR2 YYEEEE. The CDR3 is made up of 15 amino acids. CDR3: CASSLYPNGAGELFF. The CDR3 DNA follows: TGTGCCAGCAGCTTGTATCCAAACGGGGCCGGGGAGCTGTTTTTT. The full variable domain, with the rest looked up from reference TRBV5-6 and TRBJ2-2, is DAGVTQSPTHLIKTRGQQVTLRCSPKSGHDTVSWYQQALGQGPQFIFQYYEEEERQRGNFPDRFSGHQFPNYSSELNVNALLLGDSALYLCASSLYPNGAGELFFGEGSRLTVL.